This T cell receptor (beta chain) was documented in a study of human T cells and chemical hapten exposure. About the research overall: The sensitizing agent was 2% DPC, placed on about 2 cm by about 2 cm of upper inner arm skin.

Original methodology: A per-sample median of about 100,000 TCRs was observed, with counts ranging from roughly 23,224 to 750,000. One entry per CDR3 protein, called by TCRdb with MiXCR from the RACE reads. Clone size and V and J calls follow TCRdb, not the original study. The table records roughly 100,000 distinct CDR3 sequences, around 35% of them present only once. As regards this clonotype: Antigen unknown.

Whole-study findings and limits: It should be noted that donors had alopecia, so their immune response may differ from healthy people's.

Germline lookup yields CDR1 MNHEY and CDR2 SVGEGT. Deletions cut 6 bases from V and 2 bases from J, with 21 bases between. The CDR3 is 17 amino acids. Sample time point: patch test 3, about 24 weeks after DPC sensitization. Regarding treatment: therapeutic diphenylcyclopropenone sensitization with weekly scalp DPC. Unfractionated whole blood was the source of the extracted total RNA. This sample comprised whole blood, obtained in connection with sensitization to the hapten diphenylcyclopropenone (DPC). This chain uses TRBV6-2 or TRBV6-3 with TRBJ2-3; D is possibly TRBD2 (6 bases). The receptor was derived from a man in his forties with alopecia areata. Some clones in this sample may be carry-over from other donors' samples. For the CDR3, the DNA is TGTGCCAGCAGCTACATGCTCGGTACTAGCCCCACAGATACGCAGTATTTT. The encoded protein is CASSYMLGTSPTDTQYF.